The rows below give T cell receptor beta chains drawn from one sample of a study of T cell changes during pregnancy in multiple sclerosis. Only in-frame clones appear in the TCRdb table, and some are missing; sequencing was by immunoSEQ multiplex PCR. The table records tens of thousands of clones, around 92% of them present only once. The starting material was CD4+ T cells from peripheral blood mononuclear cells, obtained in the third trimester of pregnancy. The receptors were sampled from a female donor with multiple sclerosis, enrolled in a pregnancy study. The conserved cysteine and the conserved F or W are not part of the CDR3 here. The size entry is marked missing in some rows and otherwise reads once, few, many or a size class.

clone size,J gene,V gene,CDR3 protein
NA,TRBJ2-3,TRBV5-8,ASSIGQGTDTQY
NA,TRBJ1-2,TRBV7-2,ASSLSGSRYGYT
once,TRBJ2-7,TRBV6-5,ASGPYEQY
NA,TRBJ2-3,TRBV30,AWSAPGHQLTDTQY
NA,TRBJ1-2,TRBV7-9,ASSPSRGYGYT
NA,TRBJ2-7,TRBV9,ASSVTGSYEQY
NA,TRBJ2-7,TRBV7-3,ASSLDEGGEQY
NA,TRBJ1-4,TRBV15,ATSRGTALTRWSEKLF
NA,TRBJ1-4,TRBV27,ASRMTGSEKLF
NA,TRBJ2-5,TRBV7-2,ASSSTGTSRGETQY
NA,TRBJ2-2,TRBV2,ASSVKAGNTGELF
NA,TRBJ1-6,TRBV7-9,ASSPGQGLLPLH
NA,TRBJ1-1,TRBV11-2,ASSLMGTGGEKAF
NA,TRBJ2-1,TRBV9,ASSVQTGVGYNEQF
NA,TRBJ1-3,TRBV4-2,ASSLGRGSDSGNTIY
NA,TRBJ2-3,TRBV7-7,ASSLSPTGTDTQY
NA,TRBJ2-2,TRBV7-9,ASSLVAASDGTGELF
once,TRBJ1-1,TRBV28,ASSFEGAGSTEAF
NA,TRBJ1-4,TRBV9,ASSPRDSFNEKLF
NA,TRBJ2-7,TRBV7-6,ASSPSGTESYEQY
NA,TRBJ1-2,TRBV6-5,ASGRQLKYGYT
few,TRBJ1-1,TRBV29-1,SVGGEKAF
NA,TRBJ1-3,TRBV7-2,ASPGDSGNTIY
NA,TRBJ2-3,TRBV7-9,ASSLPGLGGDTQY
NA,TRBJ2-7,TRBV2,ASSERFSYEQY
NA,TRBJ2-5,TRBV19,ASSMWSEETQY
NA,TRBJ1-1,TRBV7-8,ASRLDEGRGLREAF
few,TRBJ2-7,TRBV27,ASSFRQAGFYEQY
once,TRBJ1-2,TRBV7-9,ASSPTPPGIDGYT
NA,TRBJ2-7,TRBV11-3,ASSLGTRGRDEQY
NA,TRBJ2-1,TRBV14,ASSRTRSDEQF
NA,TRBJ2-7,TRBV5-6,ASSGPGQGKD
NA,TRBJ2-7,TRBV7-3,ASSLGGVSGSQYEQY
NA,TRBJ1-1,TRBV18,ASSPWPGNTEAF
few,TRBJ2-1,TRBV5-1,ASSPYGRDYNEQF
NA,TRBJ1-5,TRBV19,ATQGQIHSNQPQH
NA,TRBJ2-7,TRBV11-3,ASSLELARAYEQY
NA,TRBJ2-2,TRBV5-1,ASSSPSGRATGELF
NA,TRBJ2-7,TRBV5-1,ASSLPLAGGEQY
few,TRBJ1-1,TRBV2,ASNVKPEAF
NA,TRBJ1-2,TRBV18,ASSPGPIGERFSGYT
NA,TRBJ2-7,TRBV11-3,ASSPPGNFYEQY
NA,TRBJ2-1,TRBV5-1,ASSLVQSAYNEQF
NA,TRBJ1-1,TRBV29-1,SVRDTNTEAF
NA,TRBJ1-1,TRBV19,ASSIDRDTEAF
NA,TRBJ1-1,TRBV5-1,ASSGDRTVNTEAF
NA,TRBJ2-1,TRBV7-2,ASSLGGEQF
NA,TRBJ2-1,TRBV4-2,ASSQDPSGGGGSHEQF
NA,TRBJ1-1,TRBV6-5,ASSYSGGNTEAF
NA,TRBJ2-1,TRBV28,ASSLTSGIYEQF
NA,TRBJ2-1,TRBV6-1,ASLYDLAGGRQF
NA,TRBJ1-1,TRBV5-1,ASSQIRDTEAF
NA,TRBJ1-1,TRBV25-1,ASSDSDSNTEAF
once,TRBJ2-1,TRBV4-1,ASSLSGPNYNEQF
NA,TRBJ2-7,TRBV27,ASSFRGPYEQY